These 8 T cell receptor beta chains were all obtained from the same sample, sequenced in a study of cytomegalovirus exposure and HLA in healthy donors. With 60 Vbeta and 13 Jbeta primers, the PCR was carried out. Profiling relied on immunoSEQ multiplex PCR, and the TCRdb table lists in-frame clones only, not all of them. The sample consists of 150,000 to 180,000 clones, approximately 80% of them appearing once. Input material: PBMCs. The receptors come from a woman aged 40 to 50 in good health and CMV-seropositive.

CDR3 sequence: CASSYSGATNEKLFF. CDR3 DNA sequence: TGTGCCAGCAGTTACTCAGGAGCAACTAATGAAAAACTGTTTTTT. The chain employs TRBV6-6 and TRBJ1-4; D ambiguous. The CDR3 is made up of 15 amino acids. The ends were cut back, 0 bases at V and 0 bases at J, with 5 bases in the middle. Per the germline V gene, CDR1 is MNHNY and CDR2 is SVGAGI (reference sequence).

This clone has more than one count but fewer than ten. V is TRBV29-1 and J is TRBJ2-1; the D is unclear. V was shortened by 1 base and J by 1 base, with 11 bases between the two germline ends. The germline V gene has CDR1 SQVTM and CDR2 ANQGSEA. The CDR3 runs to 15 residues. CDR3 nucleotides: TGCAGCGTTGAAGGGCTTACTAATTCCTACAATGAGCAGTTCTTC. It translates to CSVEGLTNSYNEQFF.

In DNA form, the CDR3 reads TGCGCCAGCAGCATCGACAGGGGAAGGGGTGACGAGCAGTACTTC. It is translated as CASSIDRGRGDEQYF. The chain has TRBV5-1 and TRBJ2-7; 8 nucleotides match TRBD1. The germline V gene encodes CDR1 SGHRS and CDR2 YFSETQ. Trimming at V came to 4 bases and at J to 5 bases, leaving 11 bases not matched to a gene. This CDR3 is built from 15 residues.

Turning to this clone: This sample also contains other DNA sequences that code for the same CDR3. This chain links TRBV7-2 with TRBJ1-5, with 9 positions matching TRBD1. The germline V gene encodes CDR1 SGHTA and CDR2 FQGNSA. V was clipped by 4 bases and J by 2 bases; unmatched bases: 3. The CDR3 spans 15 residues. The CDR3 spells CASSSRTGGNQPQHF. The CDR3 region has the DNA TGTGCCAGCAGCTCACGGACAGGGGGCAATCAGCCCCAGCATTTT.

This clone was observed a single time. The chain joins TRBV5-1 to TRBJ2-5, with TRBD1 matching 9 bases. J gave up 5 bases and V 0 bases, and 8 bases lay outside the gene matches. Germline CDR1 is SGHRS and CDR2 is YFSETQ. This CDR3 contains 16 residues. The chain's CDR3 is CASSLGPQGAAETQYF. The CDR3 nucleotides are TGCGCCAGCAGCTTGGGGCCACAGGGGGCAGCGGAGACCCAGTACTTC.

V usage is TRBV4-2 and J usage is TRBJ1-2, with a possible D match to TRBD1 (6 bases). The CDR3 runs 16 residues. V was shortened by 4 bases and J by 2 bases, with 17 bases between the two germline ends. Per germline, CDR1 LGHNA and CDR2 YNFKEQ. The CDR3 nucleotides are TGTGCCAGCAGCCCAATCGGGCAGGGGAAAAACTATGGCTACACCTTC. Translated: CASSPIGQGKNYGYTF.

V is TRBV11-3 and J is TRBJ1-1; 9 bases match TRBD1. V lost 6 bases to trimming and J lost 5 bases; unmatched junction nucleotides: 10. The CDR3 sequence is 15 residues long. CDR1 is SGHNT, CDR2 YENEEA, per germline. CDR3 sequence: CASRSTGGGSTEAFF. CDR3 bases: TGTGCCAGCAGGTCGACAGGGGGTGGCTCAACTGAAGCTTTCTTT.

The chain employs TRBV5-1 and TRBJ2-7, with a tentative D call TRBD2 (6 bases). The CDR3 is 14 amino acids. Germline V CDR1 and CDR2: SGHRS, YFSETQ. Trimming removed 6 bases from V and 7 bases from J, with 20 bases in between. The CDR3 region is CASKLGGVPREQYF. The CDR3 nucleotides read TGCGCCAGCAAATTAGGCGGGGTGCCCAGGGAGCAGTACTTC.